A selection of T cell receptor beta chains follows, all from one sample in a study of cytomegalovirus exposure and HLA in healthy donors. Clones were sequenced by immunoSEQ multiplex PCR, and TCRdb holds only the in-frame ones, with some missing. Of about 130,000 clones in the sample, around 71% were seen once. Input material: PBMCs. The receptors come from a woman aged 60-75 years in good health and CMV-seropositive. Both conserved end residues are part of each CDR3. Fields, in order: V gene, clone size, J gene, D gene, CDR3 DNA, CDR3 protein. The D gene is left open where the match is weak. Only part of the rows carry a size: once, few, many, or a class if the clone is expanded.

V gene: TRBV5-8
clone size: NA
J gene: TRBJ1-5
D gene: TRBD1
CDR3 DNA: TGTGCCAGCAGCTCCCGGGACAGGGTACACTTTAGCAATCAGCCCCAGCATTTT
CDR3 protein: CASSSRDRVHFSNQPQHF

V gene: TRBV6-5
clone size: NA
J gene: TRBJ2-5
D gene: TRBD2
CDR3 DNA: TGTGCCAGCACTAGCGGGGGCGGAGAGACCCAGTACTTC
CDR3 protein: CASTSGGGETQYF

V gene: TRBV29-1
clone size: once
J gene: TRBJ1-1
D gene: NA
CDR3 DNA: TGCAGCGGGGCGGGTTTTGGGAACACTGAAGCTTTCTTT
CDR3 protein: CSGAGFGNTEAFF

V gene: TRBV19
clone size: NA
J gene: TRBJ2-2
D gene: NA
CDR3 DNA: TGTGCCAGTAGTATAGATCTAGTAACTACCGGGGAGCTGTTTTTT
CDR3 protein: CASSIDLVTTGELFF

V gene: TRBV18
clone size: few
J gene: TRBJ1-1
D gene: TRBD1
CDR3 DNA: TGTGCCAGCTCACCCCGGACAGGGGAAAACACTGAAGCTTTCTTT
CDR3 protein: CASSPRTGENTEAFF

V gene: TRBV18
clone size: NA
J gene: TRBJ2-2
D gene: TRBD1
CDR3 DNA: TGTGCCAGCCCTCGGGACAGTTTCTCATCGAACACCGGGGAGCTGTTTTTT
CDR3 protein: CASPRDSFSSNTGELFF

V gene: TRBV5-1
clone size: NA
J gene: TRBJ2-3
D gene: NA
CDR3 DNA: TGCGCCAGCAGCTTGGTGGGACACCACACAGATACGCAGTATTTT
CDR3 protein: CASSLVGHHTDTQYF

V gene: TRBV5-1
clone size: NA
J gene: TRBJ1-2
D gene: NA
CDR3 DNA: TGCGCCAGCAGCGAAACTCCCACGACAGTCAACTATGGCTACACCTTC
CDR3 protein: CASSETPTTVNYGYTF

V gene: TRBV5-5
clone size: NA
J gene: TRBJ2-7
D gene: NA
CDR3 DNA: TGTGCCAGCAGCTTGGTCAGGGGAATCTCCTACGAGCAGTACTTC
CDR3 protein: CASSLVRGISYEQYF

V gene: TRBV18
clone size: NA
J gene: TRBJ1-1
D gene: TRBD1
CDR3 DNA: TGTGCCAGCTCGCAGGGGGCACAAACTGAAGCTTTCTTT
CDR3 protein: CASSQGAQTEAFF

V gene: TRBV2
clone size: NA
J gene: TRBJ2-1
D gene: TRBD1
CDR3 DNA: TGTGCCATCCCGGGACAGGGGGACAATGAGCAGTTCTTC
CDR3 protein: CAIPGQGDNEQFF

V gene: TRBV5-4
clone size: NA
J gene: TRBJ2-7
D gene: NA
CDR3 DNA: TGTGCCAGCAGCTCCTCCACAGACCTATACGAGCAGTACTTC
CDR3 protein: CASSSSTDLYEQYF

V gene: TRBV7-8
clone size: NA
J gene: TRBJ1-6
D gene: NA
CDR3 DNA: TGTGCCAGCAGCTCGCCAGGGTCCTATAATTCACCCCTCCACTTT
CDR3 protein: CASSSPGSYNSPLHF

V gene: TRBV11-2
clone size: NA
J gene: TRBJ1-5
D gene: NA
CDR3 DNA: TGTGCCAGCAGCCCGGGAAGGGCTAGCAATCAGCCCCAGCATTTT
CDR3 protein: CASSPGRASNQPQHF

V gene: TRBV2
clone size: few
J gene: TRBJ1-1
D gene: NA
CDR3 DNA: TGTGCCAGCCATACACGGAACACTGAAGCTTTCTTT
CDR3 protein: CASHTRNTEAFF

V gene: TRBV19
clone size: NA
J gene: TRBJ2-7
D gene: NA
CDR3 DNA: TGTGCCAGTAGTCCCGGTCCGTCCTACGAGCAGTACTTC
CDR3 protein: CASSPGPSYEQYF

V gene: TRBV5-4
clone size: NA
J gene: TRBJ2-7
D gene: NA
CDR3 DNA: TGTGCCAGCAGCTTGCTCCCGGGGGAGCAGTACTTC
CDR3 protein: CASSLLPGEQYF

V gene: TRBV19
clone size: once
J gene: TRBJ1-1
D gene: TRBD1
CDR3 DNA: TGTGCCAGTAGTATTCGTCCGGGGTACTGGGACAGTTTGAACACTGAAGCTTTCTTT
CDR3 protein: CASSIRPGYWDSLNTEAFF

V gene: TRBV13
clone size: few
J gene: TRBJ2-2
D gene: TRBD1
CDR3 DNA: TGTGCCAGCAGCTTCTCCCTGGGACAGGGGGGTAAAAACGGGGAGCTGTTTTTT
CDR3 protein: CASSFSLGQGGKNGELFF

V gene: TRBV27
clone size: NA
J gene: TRBJ2-7
D gene: TRBD2
CDR3 DNA: TGTGCCAGCAGTTTAGGGCTAGCGGGGACCTCCTACGAGCAGTACTTC
CDR3 protein: CASSLGLAGTSYEQYF

V gene: TRBV5-6
clone size: NA
J gene: TRBJ2-5
D gene: TRBD2
CDR3 DNA: TGTGCCAGCAGCCCTAGCGGCGGTTTCCAAGAGACCCAGTACTTC
CDR3 protein: CASSPSGGFQETQYF

V gene: TRBV2
clone size: NA
J gene: TRBJ1-1
D gene: NA
CDR3 DNA: TGTGCCACCAGACAGAATATGAACACTGAAGCTTTCTTT
CDR3 protein: CATRQNMNTEAFF

V gene: TRBV9
clone size: NA
J gene: TRBJ2-1
D gene: NA
CDR3 DNA: TGTGCCAGCAGCGTACCTCCCTACAATGAGCAGTTCTTC
CDR3 protein: CASSVPPYNEQFF

V gene: TRBV19
clone size: NA
J gene: TRBJ1-1
D gene: TRBD1
CDR3 DNA: TGTGCCACCTTAAACAGGGGATACGCTGAAGCTTTCTTT
CDR3 protein: CATLNRGYAEAFF

V gene: TRBV5-1
clone size: once
J gene: TRBJ2-3
D gene: TRBD1
CDR3 DNA: TGCGCCAGCGCCGGGACAGGGGATGGCACAGATACGCAGTATTTT
CDR3 protein: CASAGTGDGTDTQYF

V gene: TRBV6-5
clone size: few
J gene: TRBJ2-3
D gene: NA
CDR3 DNA: TGTGCCAGCACCGAGAGCGGTACAGATACGCAGTATTTT
CDR3 protein: CASTESGTDTQYF

V gene: TRBV2
clone size: NA
J gene: TRBJ2-4
D gene: NA
CDR3 DNA: TGTGCCAGCAGTTCGGTCCTTTCTCTAGCCAAAAACATTCAGTACTTC
CDR3 protein: CASSSVLSLAKNIQYF

V gene: TRBV11-3
clone size: NA
J gene: TRBJ2-1
D gene: TRBD2
CDR3 DNA: TGTGCCAGCAGCCGGGGGGATGAGCAGTTCTTC
CDR3 protein: CASSRGDEQFF